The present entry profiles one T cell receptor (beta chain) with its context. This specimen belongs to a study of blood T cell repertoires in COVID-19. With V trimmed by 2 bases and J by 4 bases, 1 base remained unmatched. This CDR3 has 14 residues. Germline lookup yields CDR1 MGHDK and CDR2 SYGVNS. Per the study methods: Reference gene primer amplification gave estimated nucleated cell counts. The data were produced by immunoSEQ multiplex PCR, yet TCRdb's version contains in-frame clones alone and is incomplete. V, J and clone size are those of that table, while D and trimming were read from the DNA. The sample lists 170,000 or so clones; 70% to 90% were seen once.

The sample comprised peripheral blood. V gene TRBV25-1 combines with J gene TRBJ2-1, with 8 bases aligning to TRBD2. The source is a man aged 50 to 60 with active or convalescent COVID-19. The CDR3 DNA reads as TGTGCCAGCAGTGAACCGGGGGGGTACAATGAGCAGTTCTTC. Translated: CASSEPGGYNEQFF.